This entry describes one T cell receptor (beta chain). This clonotype was counted only a few times. Its cognate antigen has yet to be identified. No base qualities exist here, and no much larger clone lies one base off it. This sample is drawn from a study of T-cell reconstitution after alpha-beta-depleted transplantation in children (dated by TCRdb to about 2016). Study-level background: Using TCR repertoire profiling, the study quantitatively followed how T-cell immune reconstitution unfolded in children after TCRalphabeta/CD19-depleted allogeneic hematopoietic cell transplantation.

On the study overall, not on this receptor specifically: The apparently early recovery of alphabetaT-cell counts about two months after transplant reportedly depended on only several hundred rapidly expanded clones that came from non-depleted graft cells. Over subsequent months, a decline in hyperexpanded clone frequencies was noted, and after one year, T-cell counts and TCRbeta diversity were mostly ascribed to newly produced T cells. In some patients, the high TCRbeta diversity seen at day 60 was put down to recipient T cells and intrathymic progenitors that had survived conditioning.

Library construction relied on PCR. The sample was run on an Illumina HiSeq 2500. TCR library preparation used molecular barcoding, with unique molecular identifiers applied to normalize quantification of the TCRbeta repertoire. TCRdb reworked the public reads: Q25 trimming with fastp, MiXCR clone assembly, productive beta chains retained. Rows are combined by CDR3 protein, so each entry shows the most common genes and DNA. The sample table holds 300,000 to 350,000 distinct CDR3 sequences, of which roughly 17% were seen once. The ten biggest clones cover around 38% of the sample. The germline V gene sets CDR1 to LGHNA and CDR2 to YNFKEQ. Clipping removes 0 bases from V and 0 bases from J, with 7 as the unmatched junction base count. The cysteine opens and the phenylalanine closes a CDR3 of 21 amino acids. Just the 63-base CDR3 DNA is kept, in frame starting at base 1. This specimen's treatment or condition label, per the study, means: allogeneic hematopoietic cell transplantation with graft depleted of TCRalphabeta T cells and CD19 B cells. The children who served as transplant recipients had been given grafts of TCRalphabeta/CD19-depleted allogeneic hematopoietic cells.

Source: PBMCs, mostly from graft donor cells, taken 360 days after TCRalphabeta/CD19-depleted stem cell transplant. The sequence joins TRBV4-2 to TRBJ2-2; 16 bases in between match TRBD2. The TCR originated in a male patient aged 2 to 10 who had a stem cell transplant for acute lymphoblastic leukemia, so the T cells may come from the graft donor. For the CDR3, the sequence is CASSQDGGLAGGPPNTGELFF. Read as DNA, the sequence is TGTGCCAGCAGCCAAGATGGGGGACTAGCGGGAGGGCCCCCGAACACCGGGGAGCTGTTTTTT.